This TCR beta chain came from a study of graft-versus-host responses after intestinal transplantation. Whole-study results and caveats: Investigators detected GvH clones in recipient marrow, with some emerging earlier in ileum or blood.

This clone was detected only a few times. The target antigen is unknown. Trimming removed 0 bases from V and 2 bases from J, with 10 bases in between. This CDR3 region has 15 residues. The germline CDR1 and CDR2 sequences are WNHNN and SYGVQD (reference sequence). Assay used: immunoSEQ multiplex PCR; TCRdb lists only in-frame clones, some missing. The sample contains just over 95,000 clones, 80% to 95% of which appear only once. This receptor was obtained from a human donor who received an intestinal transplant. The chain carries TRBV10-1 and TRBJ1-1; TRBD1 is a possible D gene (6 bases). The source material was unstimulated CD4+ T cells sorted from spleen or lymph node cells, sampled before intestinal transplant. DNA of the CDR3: TGCGCCAGCAGTGAGTCAAGACAGGTTAACACTGAAGCTTTCTTT. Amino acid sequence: CASSESRQVNTEAFF.